This is a list of T cell receptor beta chains from one sample in a study of cytomegalovirus exposure and HLA in healthy donors. The method was immunoSEQ multiplex PCR; TCRdb's version includes in-frame clones alone and lacks a portion of them. Here the sample spans about 160,000 clones, 68% being singletons. What was sequenced was PBMCs. The receptors were gathered from a woman under 30 in good health and CMV-seropositive. CDR3s include the opening cysteine and the closing phenylalanine or tryptophan. A D gene is named only where the DNA matches it firmly. A clone size is listed for some rows: how often the clone was seen (once, few, many), or a class if it is expanded.

V gene,clone size,D gene,J gene,CDR3 protein,CDR3 DNA
TRBV20-1,few,NA,TRBJ1-1,CSTPGDTEAFF,TGCAGTACGCCAGGGGACACTGAAGCTTTCTTT
TRBV27,NA,NA,TRBJ1-1,CASSFGEMNTEAFF,TGTGCCAGCAGTTTCGGGGAGATGAACACTGAAGCTTTCTTT
TRBV27,NA,TRBD1,TRBJ1-1,CASRTGGYTEAFF,TGTGCCAGCAGGACAGGGGGCTACACTGAAGCTTTCTTT
TRBV5-4,once,TRBD2,TRBJ2-1,CASSLPSGYNEQFF,TGTGCCAGCAGCTTGCCTAGCGGATACAATGAGCAGTTCTTC
TRBV10-2,NA,NA,TRBJ1-2,CASSESGRGYGYTF,TGCGCCAGCAGTGAGTCTGGCAGGGGCTATGGCTACACCTTC
TRBV9,NA,NA,TRBJ1-4,CASSVEGEKLFF,TGTGCCAGCAGCGTAGAGGGGGAAAAACTGTTTTTT
TRBV11-2,NA,TRBD1,TRBJ1-1,CASSLMAGTGDVRTEAFF,TGTGCCAGCAGCTTAATGGCCGGGACAGGCGACGTTCGGACTGAAGCTTTCTTT
TRBV6-6,NA,NA,TRBJ1-1,CASSNQGIMNTEAFF,TGTGCCAGCAGTAACCAGGGTATAATGAACACTGAAGCTTTCTTT
TRBV27,NA,TRBD2,TRBJ2-2,CASSVWGGSTGELFF,TGTGCCAGCAGTGTATGGGGGGGAAGCACCGGGGAGCTGTTTTTT
TRBV6-5,NA,TRBD2,TRBJ2-3,CASRGLAGIDTQYF,TGTGCCAGCAGGGGACTAGCGGGGATCGATACGCAGTATTTT
TRBV4-1,few,TRBD1,TRBJ1-2,CASSRDNRGHYGYTF,TGCGCCAGCAGCCGGGATAACAGGGGACACTATGGCTACACCTTC
TRBV5-1,NA,NA,TRBJ2-2,CASSQPLGLRPADRLAGELFF,TGCGCCAGCAGTCAACCCCTCGGGCTTCGGCCGGCCGATCGACTAGCCGGGGAGCTGTTTTTT
TRBV11-2,NA,NA,TRBJ2-1,CASSLAGPGQFF,TGTGCCAGCAGCTTAGCAGGGCCTGGGCAGTTCTTC
TRBV5-4,few,TRBD2,TRBJ2-5,CASSLPREETQYF,TGTGCCAGCAGCTTGCCGCGGGAGGAGACCCAGTACTTC
TRBV6-5,NA,NA,TRBJ1-4,CASSYGGVQWEKLFF,TGTGCCAGCAGTTACGGGGGGGTCCAATGGGAAAAACTGTTTTTT
TRBV2,once,TRBD1,TRBJ1-6,CASRFLTGRSPLHF,TGTGCCAGCAGGTTCCTGACAGGGCGGTCACCCCTCCACTTT
TRBV11-2,NA,NA,TRBJ2-3,CASSPLSLSNYTDTQYF,TGTGCCAGCAGCCCCCTTTCGCTCTCAAACTACACAGATACGCAGTATTTT
TRBV5-4,NA,TRBD2,TRBJ2-1,CASSTGGGNNEQFF,TGTGCCAGCAGTACGGGAGGGGGTAACAATGAGCAGTTCTTC
TRBV25-1,once,TRBD2,TRBJ2-3,CASSGPSGGADTQYF,TGTGCCAGCAGTGGGCCTAGCGGGGGGGCAGATACGCAGTATTTT
TRBV7-9,NA,NA,TRBJ1-2,CASSSPGENGYTF,TGTGCCAGCAGCTCCCCAGGGGAGAATGGCTACACCTTC
TRBV6-6,few,NA,TRBJ2-5,CASSLPGTQYF,TGTGCCAGCAGTCTCCCGGGGACCCAGTACTTC
TRBV5-1,few,NA,TRBJ1-4,CASSMDSRQEKLFF,TGCGCCAGCAGCATGGACAGTCGTCAGGAAAAACTGTTTTTT
TRBV6-6,NA,NA,TRBJ1-1,CASTLGGSNTEAFF,TGTGCCAGCACCCTGGGAGGGTCGAACACTGAAGCTTTCTTT
TRBV27,few,TRBD1,TRBJ1-6,CASSHFPGQAENSPLHF,TGTGCCAGCAGTCACTTTCCCGGACAGGCAGAAAATTCACCCCTCCACTTT
TRBV27,NA,TRBD1,TRBJ1-1,CASSLVGTAPTEAFF,TGTGCCAGCAGTTTAGTAGGGACAGCACCCACTGAAGCTTTCTTT
TRBV30,NA,NA,TRBJ2-2,CAWRPDTNTGELFF,TGTGCCTGGAGGCCGGACACTAACACCGGGGAGCTGTTTTTT
TRBV27,NA,NA,TRBJ1-5,CASSRTQLGVNQPQHF,TGTGCCAGCAGCCGGACTCAACTAGGCGTGAATCAGCCCCAGCATTTT
TRBV6-1,NA,NA,TRBJ2-7,CASVSADSEQYF,TGTGCCAGCGTTAGTGCGGACAGCGAGCAGTACTTC
TRBV13,NA,NA,TRBJ1-6,CASSSPGEHGDSPLHF,TGTGCCAGCAGCTCCCCGGGGGAGCACGGAGATTCACCCCTCCACTTT
TRBV5-1,NA,NA,TRBJ2-7,CASSLISGSEQYF,TGCGCCAGCAGCTTGATTAGCGGTAGCGAGCAGTACTTC
TRBV18,NA,NA,TRBJ1-2,CASSPRPETNYGYTF,TGTGCCAGCTCACCGAGGCCGGAGACTAACTATGGCTACACCTTC
TRBV7-9,NA,TRBD2,TRBJ2-1,CASSRPGLAFNEQFF,TGTGCCAGCAGCCGACCAGGACTAGCTTTCAATGAGCAGTTCTTC
TRBV5-4,NA,TRBD1,TRBJ2-1,CASSARRTGIGNEQFF,TGTGCCAGCAGCGCTCGAAGGACAGGGATAGGCAATGAGCAGTTCTTC
TRBV29-1,NA,TRBD2,TRBJ2-1,CSVAGTSGRSEQFF,TGCAGCGTAGCCGGGACTAGCGGGAGGAGTGAGCAGTTCTTC
TRBV2,NA,NA,TRBJ2-1,CASSLDDNEQFF,TGTGCCAGCAGTTTAGATGACAATGAGCAGTTCTTC
TRBV5-6,few,TRBD1,TRBJ1-1,CASTWRTGVGTEAFF,TGTGCCAGCACCTGGAGAACAGGGGTTGGTACTGAAGCTTTCTTT
TRBV7-2,NA,NA,TRBJ1-3,CASSHRGAGNTIYF,TGTGCCAGCAGCCACCGGGGGGCTGGAAACACCATATATTTT
TRBV5-1,NA,NA,TRBJ1-1,CASSLDSFEAFF,TGCGCCAGCAGCTTGGACAGCTTTGAAGCTTTCTTT
TRBV28,NA,NA,TRBJ1-1,CASIRRAFFSEAFF,TGTGCCAGCATCCGCAGGGCGTTCTTCTCTGAAGCTTTCTTT
TRBV30,few,TRBD2,TRBJ2-5,CAWNGGASETQYF,TGTGCCTGGAACGGGGGGGCATCAGAGACCCAGTACTTC
TRBV29-1,few,TRBD1,TRBJ1-2,CSVDPTGVGGYTF,TGCAGCGTTGACCCGACAGGGGTCGGTGGCTACACCTTC
TRBV10-1,NA,NA,TRBJ2-7,CASSEVRDTVREQYF,TGCGCCAGCAGTGAGGTCCGGGACACGGTCAGAGAGCAGTACTTC
TRBV5-1,NA,TRBD2,TRBJ2-2,CASSFGLAGGGTGELFF,TGCGCCAGCAGCTTCGGACTAGCGGGAGGTGGCACCGGGGAGCTGTTTTTT
TRBV9,NA,TRBD2,TRBJ2-5,CASSTSGAPVETQYF,TGTGCCAGCAGCACTAGCGGGGCCCCCGTGGAGACCCAGTACTTC
TRBV27,NA,NA,TRBJ1-5,CASSPRSWTADQPQHF,TGTGCCAGCAGTCCACGGAGCTGGACAGCGGATCAGCCCCAGCATTTT
TRBV4-1,NA,TRBD1,TRBJ1-2,CASSQGDRQGANYGYTF,TGCGCCAGCAGCCAAGGAGACAGACAGGGGGCAAACTATGGCTACACCTTC
TRBV6-1,NA,NA,TRBJ2-1,CASSPTIGLSNEQFF,TGTGCCAGCAGCCCCACGATTGGGCTAAGCAATGAGCAGTTCTTC
TRBV6-5,once,TRBD1,TRBJ2-1,CASSYSRTGKGEQFF,TGTGCCAGCAGTTACTCGCGGACAGGGAAAGGTGAGCAGTTCTTC
TRBV6-5,NA,TRBD1,TRBJ2-5,CASRTTGTETQYF,TGTGCCAGCAGAACGACAGGGACGGAGACCCAGTACTTC
TRBV19,NA,TRBD1,TRBJ2-3,CASSAIRDRGQDTQYF,TGTGCCAGTAGTGCAATCCGGGACAGGGGGCAAGATACGCAGTATTTT
TRBV6-5,NA,TRBD1,TRBJ2-7,CASSTTGTGLYEQYF,TGTGCCAGCAGTACTACCGGGACAGGGTTGTACGAGCAGTACTTC
TRBV29-1,few,NA,TRBJ1-2,CSVEVGRGGYTF,TGCAGCGTTGAGGTTGGCCGGGGTGGCTACACCTTC
TRBV28,NA,NA,TRBJ2-3,CASSPQISTDTQYF,TGTGCCAGCAGTCCCCAGATTAGCACAGATACGCAGTATTTT
TRBV7-9,once,NA,TRBJ2-2,CASSLVASSNTGELFF,TGTGCCAGCAGCTTAGTGGCTAGCTCGAACACCGGGGAGCTGTTTTTT